Sequencing of this T cell receptor beta chain was carried out in a study of blood T cell repertoires in COVID-19. Trimming stripped 0 bases from V and 2 bases from J, with 16 bases between. The germline CDR1 and CDR2 sequences are SGHAT and FQNNGV. CDR3 length equals 17 residues. Data came from immunoSEQ multiplex PCR; TCRdb stores just in-frame clones and leaves some out. The table lists about 110,000 clones, less than 75% of them singletons, with 1.5% to 2% in the top ten. This clone was recorded once. The clonotype originates from a middle-aged woman with acute or convalescent COVID-19. The chain employs TRBV11-2 and TRBJ2-5; a weak D match, TRBD1 (5 bases). Sequenced input: peripheral blood. The chain's CDR3 is CASSLEPGRVGQETQYF. CDR3 nucleotides: TGTGCCAGCAGCTTAGAGCCGGGCAGGGTAGGACAAGAGACCCAGTACTTC. Based on the CDR3 plus reference TRBV11-2 and TRBJ2-5, the full variable domain is EAGVAQSPRYKIIEKRQSVAFWCNPISGHATLYWYQQILGQGPKLLIQFQNNGVVDDSQLPKDRFSAERLKGVDSTLKIQPAKLEDSAVYLCASSLEPGRVGQETQYFGPGTRLLVL.